A single sample gave rise to the 26 T cell receptor beta chains below, sequenced in a study of blood T cell repertoires in COVID-19. Assay used: immunoSEQ multiplex PCR; TCRdb lists only in-frame clones, some missing. The sample lists about 24,000 clones, 89% seen once, with approximately 19% in the top ten. Sequences were obtained from peripheral blood. The receptors stem from a human donor in a cohort sampled during active COVID-19.

This sequence joins TRBV30 and TRBJ2-1; 11 nucleotides agree with TRBD2. V shed 1 base and J 2 bases; nucleotides not matched to a gene: 13. CDR3 size: 19 residues. Germline V lookup: CDR1 GTSNPN, CDR2 SVGIG (reference sequence). CDR3 nucleotide sequence: TGTGCCTGGAGTGGGGACATAGCGGGGGGGCAACCCCCCTACAATGAGCAGTTCTTC. It specifies CAWSGDIAGGQPPYNEQFF.

The J gene is TRBJ1-6, the V gene TRBV5-5, with 10 positions matching TRBD1. From germline, CDR1 is SGHKS and CDR2 YYEKEE (reference sequence). Trimming removed 0 bases from V and 10 bases from J; junction bases left unmatched: 7. The CDR3 totals 16 residues. For the CDR3, the DNA is TGTGCCAGCAGCTTGGATACCGGGACAGGGGCCTCACCCCTCCACTTT. Translated, it gives CASSLDTGTGASPLHF.

The chain carries TRBV18 and TRBJ2-5; D possibly corresponds to TRBD2 (6 bases). Trimming left V 8 bases short and J 2 bases short, with 24 bases between. The CDR3 totals 17 residues. CDR1 KGHSH and CDR2 LQKENI come from the germline V gene. This CDR3 reads CASGRGAGEDGQETQYF. The CDR3 DNA follows: TGTGCCAGCGGGCGGGGAGCCGGGGAAGATGGTCAAGAGACCCAGTACTTC.

The rearrangement uses TRBV7-8 and TRBJ1-1; perhaps TRBD1 as D (6 bases). This CDR3 contains 15 residues. Germline V gene lookup returns CDR1 SGHVS and CDR2 FQNEAQ. Deletions cut 3 bases from V and 5 bases from J, with 16 bases between. The DNA of the CDR3 is TGTGCCAGCAGCTTTGGGCAGGGGCGCGAAACTGAAGCTTTCTTT. It encodes CASSFGQGRETEAFF.

The gene calls are TRBV11-3 and TRBJ2-2; tentative D call: TRBD1 (6 bases). Germline lookup yields CDR1 SGHNT and CDR2 YENEEA. V was shortened by 1 base and J by 4 bases, with 10 bases between the two germline ends. CDR3 length: 15 amino acids. CDR3 sequence: CASSLGGQGTGELFF. The DNA of the CDR3 is TGTGCCAGCAGCTTAGGGGGGCAAGGCACCGGGGAGCTGTTTTTT. The complete variable domain, with remaining parts taken from reference TRBV11-3 and TRBJ2-2, reads EAGVVQSPRYKIIEKKQPVAFWCNPISGHNTLYWYLQNLGQGPELLIRYENEEAVDDSQLPKDRFSAERLKGVDSTLKIQPAELGDSAVYLCASSLGGQGTGELFFGEGSRLTVL.

The V gene is TRBV7-9, the J gene TRBJ2-5, with D uncertain. V was cut by 3 bases and J by 5 bases, with 10 bases left in between. The germline gives CDR1 SEHNR, CDR2 FQNEAQ (reference sequence). The CDR3 extends over 13 amino acids. The CDR3 protein is CASSFDAGETQYF. CDR3 coding DNA: TGTGCCAGCAGCTTTGACGCAGGCGAGACCCAGTACTTC. Looking up the rest from reference TRBV7-9 and TRBJ2-5 gives the full variable domain: DTGVSQNPRHKITKRGQNVTFRCDPISEHNRLYWYRQTLGQGPEFLTYFQNEAQLEKSRLLSDRFSAERPKGSFSTLEIQRTEQGDSAMYLCASSFDAGETQYFGPGTRLLVL.

The chain uses TRBV5-4 and TRBJ2-3, with 11 bases aligning to TRBD2. The CDR3 has 15 amino acids. Per germline, CDR1 SGHNT and CDR2 YYREEE (reference sequence). J was trimmed by 10 bases and V by 0 bases; bases with no gene match: 7. The CDR3 DNA sequence: TGTGCCAGCAGCTTGGCGCTAGCGGGGGGCCGGGCGCAGTATTTT. This sequence encodes CASSLALAGGRAQYF.

CDR3 residues: CASSIRVLAGGQETQYF. CDR3 coding DNA: TGTGCCAGTAGTATAAGAGTTCTAGCGGGGGGCCAAGAGACCCAGTACTTC. The genes are TRBV19 and TRBJ2-5; 11 nucleotides line up with TRBD2. The germline V gene has CDR1 LNHDA and CDR2 SQIVND (reference sequence). The J segment lost 1 base and the V segment lost 2 bases, leaving 6 bases of the junction unmatched. The CDR3 spans 17 residues. Complete variable domain (other parts from reference TRBV19 and TRBJ2-5): DGGITQSPKYLFRKEGQNVTLSCEQNLNHDAMYWYRQDPGQGLRLIYYSQIVNDFQKGDIAEGYSVSREKKESFPLTVTSAQKNPTAFYLCASSIRVLAGGQETQYFGPGTRLLVL.

This clone came up once. V is TRBV29-1 and J is TRBJ1-2; D is uncertain. Germline-derived CDR1 and CDR2 are SQVTM and ANQGSEA. V shed 3 bases and J shed 4 bases, with 18 bases lying between them. There are 15 residues in the CDR3. DNA of the CDR3: TGCAGCGTTGATAGGCCCCAAGACATCGCCTATGGCTACACCTTC. Its protein product is CSVDRPQDIAYGYTF.

This clone was detected only once. V gene TRBV19 combines with J gene TRBJ1-2; 8 positions agree with TRBD1. The CDR3 contains 13 residues. After removal of 6 bases from V and 8 bases from J, the junction contained 8 bases not matched to a gene. The germline gives CDR1 LNHDA, CDR2 SQIVND (reference sequence). CDR3: CASSPDRGEGYTF. The CDR3 DNA reads as TGTGCCAGTAGCCCTGACAGGGGAGAAGGCTACACCTTC.

The chain is built from TRBV11-2 and TRBJ2-7; unclear D gene. Germline values: CDR1 SGHAT, CDR2 FQNNGV. Trimming took off 4 bases at V and 2 bases at J, with 9 bases between the two ends. CDR3 length: 13 amino acids. The CDR3 nucleotides read TGTGCCAGCAGCTCCCCAGAACCCTACGAGCAGTACTTC. Translated, it gives CASSSPEPYEQYF. Filled out from reference TRBV11-2 and TRBJ2-7, the complete variable domain reads EAGVAQSPRYKIIEKRQSVAFWCNPISGHATLYWYQQILGQGPKLLIQFQNNGVVDDSQLPKDRFSAERLKGVDSTLKIQPAKLEDSAVYLCASSSPEPYEQYFGPGTRLTVT.

For the CDR3, the DNA is TGTGCCAGCAGTTTAACACTAGCGGGAGGCGAGCAGTACTTC. Translating it yields CASSLTLAGGEQYF. The chain employs TRBV28 and TRBJ2-7; 12 bases are shared with TRBD2. This CDR3 has 14 amino acids. The V segment lost 2 bases and the J segment 6 bases; nucleotides outside the gene matches: 2. In germline, CDR1 is MDHEN, CDR2 SYDVKM.

V and J are TRBV7-2 and TRBJ2-2; possible D gene TRBD1, 5 bases. V was clipped by 0 bases and J by 0 bases, with 14 bases between them. The CDR3 has 18 amino acids. Per germline, CDR1 SGHTA and CDR2 FQGNSA. The CDR3 here is CASSLARVDRANTGELFF. CDR3 in DNA: TGTGCCAGCAGCTTAGCCAGGGTAGACCGAGCGAACACCGGGGAGCTGTTTTTT.

This chain connects TRBV2 to TRBJ1-1; perhaps TRBD1 as D (6 bases). The V end lost 8 bases, the J end lost 1 base, and 14 bases lay between the germline ends. Germline V gene lookup returns CDR1 SNHLY and CDR2 FYNNEI. The CDR3 spans 14 residues. The CDR3 DNA reads TGTGCCAGCGGGGAACAGGGTCGGAACACTGAAGCTTTCTTT. This codes for CASGEQGRNTEAFF.

The chain uses TRBV19 and TRBJ2-7, with D possibly matching TRBD2 (7 bases). CDR1 is LNHDA and CDR2 is SQIVND in the germline V gene (reference sequence). The V and J ends lost 1 base and 3 bases respectively, with 19 bases between them. There are 17 residues in the CDR3. The CDR3 DNA sequence: TGTGCCAGTAGTATAGGCGGGGGCTCCGGGACCTTCTACGAGCAGTACTTC. This encodes CASSIGGGSGTFYEQYF.

This rearrangement joins TRBV2 to TRBJ1-2; maybe TRBD1 (6 bases). The CDR3 covers 16 residues. V lost 1 base and J lost 2, with 14 bases in between. In germline, CDR1 is SNHLY, CDR2 FYNNEI. The CDR3 bases are TGTGCCAGCAGTGAAGTAGTACAGGGAAACAACTATGGCTACACCTTC. Its translation is CASSEVVQGNNYGYTF.

CDR3 region: CASSDRSGRERSPLHF. CDR3 in DNA: TGTGCCAGCAGTGATCGGTCGGGCAGGGAACGGTCACCCCTCCACTTT. V gene TRBV6-1 combines with J gene TRBJ1-6; D is possibly TRBD1 (5 bases). This CDR3 has 16 residues. CDR1 and CDR2 from the germline V gene are MNHNS and SASEGT. V was trimmed by 3 bases and J by 10 bases, leaving 19 bases between them.

The chain couples TRBV11-1 to TRBJ2-7; 9 nucleotides match TRBD1. The CDR3 contains 14 residues. The V gene's germline CDR1 is SGHAT and CDR2 FQDESV (reference sequence). Losses at the gene ends were 6 bases for V and 1 base for J; bases not matched to a gene: 4. The CDR3 nucleotides read TGTGCCAGCAGGCCGACAGGGGGGTCCTACGAGCAGTACTTC. It codes for CASRPTGGSYEQYF.

The chain combines TRBV25-1 with TRBJ2-7, with 10 bases that match TRBD2. This CDR3 spans 15 amino acids. The V gene's germline CDR1 is MGHDK and CDR2 SYGVNS. With V trimmed by 5 bases and J by 5 bases, 9 bases remained unmatched. In DNA form, the CDR3 reads TGTGCCAGCAGTTTAGCGGGAGGTGAGGCAAACGAGCAGTACTTC. This sequence encodes CASSLAGGEANEQYF.

This chain connects TRBV7-9 to TRBJ2-7; no firm D call. V lost 3 bases and J 6 bases, leaving 6 bases between the germline ends. This CDR3 comprises 11 residues. Germline loops: CDR1 SEHNR, CDR2 FQNEAQ (reference sequence). CDR3 nucleotide sequence: TGTGCCAGCAGCTTTAGTCTCGAGCAGTACTTC. Translation: CASSFSLEQYF.

The chain has TRBV29-1 and TRBJ1-2, with D maybe TRBD1 (5 bases). Germline loops: CDR1 SQVTM, CDR2 ANQGSEA. V gave up 6 bases and J gave up 4 bases, with 18 bases separating them. The CDR3 contains 14 residues. In DNA form, the CDR3 reads TGCAGCGTGGGGTCGTGGGGGGGAGGCTATGGCTACACCTTC. It codes for CSVGSWGGGYGYTF.

V is TRBV5-4 and J is TRBJ2-7; 10 positions match TRBD2. There are 14 residues in the CDR3. CDR1 SGHNT and CDR2 YYREEE come from the germline V gene (reference sequence). J was trimmed by 1 base and V by 2 bases; bases with no gene match: 0. CDR3 sequence (DNA): TGTGCCAGCAGCTTAGCGGGGGGGTCCTACGAGCAGTACTTC. Translating it yields CASSLAGGSYEQYF. The full variable domain, rest sourced from reference TRBV5-4 and TRBJ2-7, is ETGVTQSPTHLIKTRGQQVTLRCSSQSGHNTVSWYQQALGQGPQFIFQYYREEENGRGNFPPRFSGLQFPNYSSELNVNALELDDSALYLCASSLAGGSYEQYFGPGTRLTVT.

The V and J genes are TRBV7-6 and TRBJ2-4, with a possible D match to TRBD1 (6 bases). V lost 2 bases and J 3 bases, leaving 23 bases between the germline ends. Germline CDR1 and CDR2: SGHVS and FNYEAQ. This CDR3 has 19 residues. The CDR3 loop reads CASSLRERSGRGDKNIQYF. As DNA, the CDR3 is TGTGCCAGCAGCTTAAGGGAGCGTTCTGGCAGGGGTGACAAAAACATTCAGTACTTC.

The chain uses TRBV6-5 and TRBJ1-5; 7 bases match TRBD1. The length of the CDR3 is 15 residues. V gave up 2 bases and J gave up 5 bases; unmatched junction bases: 6. CDR1 MNHEY and CDR2 SVGAGI come from the germline V gene. In DNA form, the CDR3 reads TGTGCCAGCAGTTACACGACAGGGAGCGATCAGCCCCAGCATTTT. Protein product: CASSYTTGSDQPQHF.

The chain links TRBV3-1 (or the pseudogene TRBV3-2) to TRBJ1-2, with TRBD1 matching over 7 bases. The V and J ends lost 4 bases and 8 bases, in that order; junction bases with no gene match: 10. The CDR3 is made up of 14 amino acids. CDR1 and CDR2 (germline): LGHDT, YNNKEL (reference sequence). The CDR3 spells CASSPGQALGGYTF. CDR3 nucleotides: TGTGCCAGCAGCCCCGGACAGGCCCTTGGGGGCTACACCTTC.

The count of this clone is one. V is TRBV3-1 (or the pseudogene TRBV3-2) and J is TRBJ1-1, with D uncertain. Germline loops: CDR1 LGHDT, CDR2 YNNKEL (reference sequence). V was trimmed by 2 bases and J by 7 bases, leaving 8 bases between them. The length of the CDR3 is 12 residues. CDR3 DNA: TGTGCCAGCAGCCAATGGAGGAATGAAGCTTTCTTT. Translation gives CASSQWRNEAFF.